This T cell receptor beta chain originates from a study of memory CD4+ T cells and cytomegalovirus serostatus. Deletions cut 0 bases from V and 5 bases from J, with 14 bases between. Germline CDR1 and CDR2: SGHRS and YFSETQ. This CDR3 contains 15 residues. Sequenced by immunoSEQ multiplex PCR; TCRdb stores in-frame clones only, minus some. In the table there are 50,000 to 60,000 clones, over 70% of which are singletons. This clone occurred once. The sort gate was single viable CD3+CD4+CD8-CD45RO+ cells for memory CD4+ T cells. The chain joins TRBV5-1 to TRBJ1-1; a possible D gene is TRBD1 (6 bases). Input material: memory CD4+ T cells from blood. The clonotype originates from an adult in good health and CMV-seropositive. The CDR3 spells CASSLAAGARTEAFF. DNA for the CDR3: TGCGCCAGCAGCTTGGCGGCAGGGGCGAGGACTGAAGCTTTCTTT. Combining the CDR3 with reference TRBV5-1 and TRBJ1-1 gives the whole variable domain KAGVTQTPRYLIKTRGQQVTLSCSPISGHRSVSWYQQTPGQGLQFLFEYFSETQRNKGNFPGRFSGRQFSNSRSEMNVSTLELGDSALYLCASSLAAGARTEAFFGQGTRLTVV.